Included here is one TCR beta chain sequence, with context. This entry comes from a study of type 1 regulatory T cells. Study-wide background: T-allo10 is a Tr1-enriched, alloantigen-specific CD4 T cell product made in vitro.

One entry per CDR3 protein, called by TCRdb with MiXCR from the reads. The table lists approximately 19,000 distinct CDR3 sequences, 10% of them singletons. V gave up 5 bases and J gave up 2 bases, with 12 bases separating them. From germline, CDR1 is SGHTA and CDR2 FQGNSA. The CDR3 is 14 amino acids. Sample: CD4+ T cells, either the whole sample or a sorted fraction (not recorded which). This rearrangement joins TRBV7-2 to TRBJ1-2, with TRBD1 as a possible D gene (5 bases). The receptor comes from a human donor in good health. The CDR3 DNA reads as TGTGCCAGCAGCAGGCCGGGACCCAACTATGGCTACACCTTC. Residues: CASSRPGPNYGYTF.